Listed below are T cell receptor beta chains from one sample, sequenced in a study of spatial heterogeneity in lung cancer. TCRdb independently ran MiXCR on the 5' RACE reads; one entry per CDR3 protein. This sample has 20,000 to 25,000 distinct CDR3 sequences, with around a sixth found just once. Sequenced here: lung tumor tissue, sampled at surgery. These receptors all stem from a female donor with early-stage non-small cell lung cancer. The CDR3 runs from the conserved cysteine through the conserved F or W. A D gene is named only where the DNA matches it firmly. Some rows mark clone size as missing; the rest say once, few, many or name a class of expanded clone.

D gene	CDR3 length	clone size	V gene	J gene	CDR3 DNA	CDR3 protein
TRBD2	14	NA	TRBV7-2	TRBJ2-2	TGTGCCAGAAGGGGGACTAGAATAGACGGGGAGCTGTTTTTT	CARRGTRIDGELFF
TRBD2	16	NA	TRBV29-1	TRBJ2-1	TGCAGCGCACATAAGCGGGAGAGGAGAACCTACAATGAGCAGTTCTTC	CSAHKRERRTYNEQFF
TRBD2	15	many	TRBV9	TRBJ2-1	TGTGCCAGCAGCGTAGAAGCGGGAGGGCCTTGGGAGCAGTTCTTC	CASSVEAGGPWEQFF
NA	15	few	TRBV27	TRBJ2-1	TGTGCCAGCAGTTCTCTAAGGTTCCGGAATAATGAGCAGTTCTTC	CASSSLRFRNNEQFF
NA	15	NA	TRBV10-3	TRBJ2-3	TGTGCCATCAGTGAGTCGTCGGGAACGGTAGATACGCAGTATTTT	CAISESSGTVDTQYF
NA	15	many	TRBV19	TRBJ1-3	TGTGCCAGTAGTATGGGGGGCACCGCTGGAAACACCATATATTTT	CASSMGGTAGNTIYF
TRBD2	16	NA	TRBV29-1	TRBJ2-5	TGCAGCGTTGATAATTTGCGGGAGATGGTTCAGGAGACCCAGTACTTC	CSVDNLREMVQETQYF
TRBD1	14	medium-sized	TRBV20-1	TRBJ2-1	TGCAGTGCTAGTAAGGGGGCGTCGGACAATGAGCAGTTCTTC	CSASKGASDNEQFF
TRBD2	15	many	TRBV20-1	TRBJ2-1	TGCAGTGCTAGACCCCCGGCGGGGGGGCACAATGAGCAGTTCTTC	CSARPPAGGHNEQFF
TRBD1	14	many	TRBV28	TRBJ2-3	TGTGCCAGCAGTTTGTACAGGGGTCCAGATACGCAGTATTTT	CASSLYRGPDTQYF
TRBD2	16	many	TRBV29-1	TRBJ2-1	TGCAGCGTTGAAAAACGACTAGCGGGAGGGATCAATGAGCAGTTCTTC	CSVEKRLAGGINEQFF
NA	14	NA	TRBV29-1	TRBJ2-2	TGCAGCGCCGAAAAAGGGGATTTTGGCGGGGAGCTGTTTTTT	CSAEKGDFGGELFF
NA	16	many	TRBV23-1	TRBJ2-5	TGCGCCAGCAGTCACGGGCTATGCAGCCCGCAAGAGACCCAGTACTTC	CASSHGLCSPQETQYF
NA	13	medium-sized	TRBV28	TRBJ1-2	TGTGCCAGCAGGACGACGGGGCCCTATGGCTACACCTTC	CASRTTGPYGYTF
NA	14	many	TRBV6-5	TRBJ2-7	TGTGCCAGCAGTTACTCGGTGGAGCGCTACGAGCAGTACTTC	CASSYSVERYEQYF
TRBD2	20	many	TRBV4-2	TRBJ2-1	TGTGCCAGCAGCCAAGAATTGGGGGGGAGCGGGAGAATAGCCTACAATGAGCAGTTCTTC	CASSQELGGSGRIAYNEQFF
TRBD2	16	NA	TRBV28	TRBJ2-7	TGTGCCAGCAGCCTACTTGACCTAGCGGGAGCGGACGAGCAGTACTTC	CASSLLDLAGADEQYF
NA	13	many	TRBV11-2	TRBJ2-5	TGTGCCAGCAGCTATAACGTCCAAGAGACCCAGTACTTC	CASSYNVQETQYF
TRBD1	12	few	TRBV7-9	TRBJ2-7	TGTGCCAGCCGGGACAGGACCTACGAGCAGTACTTC	CASRDRTYEQYF
NA	13	NA	TRBV5-1	TRBJ2-7	TGCGCCAGCAGGTCGGACTGGATTGGCGAGCAGTACTTC	CASRSDWIGEQYF
NA	14	few	TRBV10-3	TRBJ2-7	TGTGCCATCAGCCTTAGATACCGTATGAACGAGCAGTACTTC	CAISLRYRMNEQYF
NA	16	few	TRBV21-1	TRBJ2-3	TGTGCCAGCAGCAAAGAGGGCAGCCTCAGCACAGATACGCAGTATTTT	CASSKEGSLSTDTQYF
TRBD2	19	many	TRBV24-1	TRBJ2-3	TGTGCCACCAGTGATCCCCGAGGGACTAGCGGGAGGGACGCAGATACGCAGTATTTT	CATSDPRGTSGRDADTQYF
NA	17	many	TRBV13	TRBJ2-1	TGTGCCAGCAGCCCCACCGCCCGAGCGGGCGCCTACAATGAGCAGTTCTTC	CASSPTARAGAYNEQFF
NA	16	NA	TRBV7-3	TRBJ2-1	TGTGCCAGCAGCTTATCGGGGGGCTCCTCCTACAATGAGCAGTTCTTC	CASSLSGGSSYNEQFF
TRBD2	15	many	TRBV7-9	TRBJ2-3	TGTGCCAGCAGTCGCGGGGGGGCCAACACAGATACGCAGTATTTT	CASSRGGANTDTQYF
NA	13	NA	TRBV12-3/TRBV12-4	TRBJ2-7	TGTGCCAGCAGTTTAGGGGACCCCTACGAGAAGTACTTC	CASSLGDPYEKYF
TRBD1	13	NA	TRBV28	TRBJ2-7	TGTGCCAGCACCCTGACAGGGGTCTACGAGCAGTACTTC	CASTLTGVYEQYF
NA	13	NA	TRBV11-2	TRBJ2-7	TGTGCCAGCAGCAGCGGGCCCGTCGACGAGCAGTACTTC	CASSSGPVDEQYF
TRBD2	15	NA	TRBV6-5	TRBJ2-2	TGTGCCAGCAGCCAAGCGGGGGCGCAGACCGGGGAGCTGTTTTTT	CASSQAGAQTGELFF
TRBD2	14	NA	TRBV7-3	TRBJ2-5	TGTGCCAGCAGCTTTGGCGGGAGGAGTGAGACCCAGTACTTC	CASSFGGRSETQYF
TRBD2	15	NA	TRBV9	TRBJ2-1	TGTGCCAGCAGCGTGACTAGCGGGCCAATCAATGAGCAGTTCTTC	CASSVTSGPINEQFF
NA	14	many	TRBV4-1	TRBJ2-7	TGCGCCAGCAGCCAAGTTCTGCAGTCCTACGAGCAGTACTTC	CASSQVLQSYEQYF
NA	15	medium-sized	TRBV20-1	TRBJ2-4	TGCAGTGCCTCCCGTCCTATCCTAGCCAAAAACATTCAGTACTTC	CSASRPILAKNIQYF
NA	13	many	TRBV20-1	TRBJ2-3	TGCAGTGCTTTACTTCCTAGCACAGATACGCAGTATTTT	CSALLPSTDTQYF
NA	15	NA	TRBV19	TRBJ2-1	TGTGCCAGTAGTATTCGAAGACTAGGGACCAATGAGCAGTTCTTC	CASSIRRLGTNEQFF
NA	14	many	TRBV7-3	TRBJ2-3	TGTGCCAGCAGCTTAAACGAAAGCCCAGATACGCAGTATTTT	CASSLNESPDTQYF
NA	13	NA	TRBV3-1	TRBJ2-7	TGTGCCAGCAGCCAGGGAGCCCACTACGAGCAGTACTTC	CASSQGAHYEQYF
TRBD2	14	NA	TRBV20-1	TRBJ2-4	TGCAGTGCGCGTTTAGCGGGAGAGTCCTACATTCAGTACTTC	CSARLAGESYIQYF
NA	13	few	TRBV27	TRBJ2-7	TGTGCCAGCAGTTTATTTACAGGGTACGAGCAGTACTTC	CASSLFTGYEQYF
TRBD1	15	medium-sized	TRBV7-2	TRBJ2-3	TGTGCCAGCAGCCGCGGACAGGGGGCGTCAGATACGCAGTATTTT	CASSRGQGASDTQYF
TRBD2	21	NA	TRBV20-1	TRBJ2-1	TGCAGTGCTAGAGCATCTTTTTCGGGACTAGCGGGAGGGATGTTCTACAATGAGCAGTTCTTC	CSARASFSGLAGGMFYNEQFF
NA	12	few	TRBV27	TRBJ2-1	TGTGCCAGCGGTCCCCAATACAATGAGCAGTTCTTC	CASGPQYNEQFF
TRBD1	15	NA	TRBV24-1	TRBJ2-7	TGTGCCACCAGTGATTCCGGGACAGGGGGCTACGAGCAGTACTTC	CATSDSGTGGYEQYF
NA	13	few	TRBV4-1	TRBJ2-1	TGCGCCAGCAGCCTCCCTAGTACCCATGAGCAGTTCTTC	CASSLPSTHEQFF
TRBD1	15	many	TRBV10-3	TRBJ2-3	TGTGCCATCAGTTCGTACGGGACAGGGACAGATACGCAGTATTTT	CAISSYGTGTDTQYF
TRBD1	17	few	TRBV15	TRBJ2-6	TGTGCCACCAGCATGGACAGGGGCAACTCTGGGGCCAACGTCCTGACTTTC	CATSMDRGNSGANVLTF
TRBD1	15	NA	TRBV12-3/TRBV12-4	TRBJ2-7	TGTGCCAGCAAGGCCCGGGACAGCCTTCGGGCCGAGCAGTACTTC	CASKARDSLRAEQYF
TRBD1	15	NA	TRBV4-1	TRBJ2-2	TGCGCCAGCGCCTCACAGGGGGCGCGGACCGGGGAGCTGTTTTTT	CASASQGARTGELFF
NA	14	NA	TRBV5-1	TRBJ2-5	TGCGCCAGCAGCTCTAGTAGGCAGCAAGAGACCCAGTACTTC	CASSSSRQQETQYF
NA	12	NA	TRBV9	TRBJ2-1	TGTGCCAGCAGCGTTTACGTGAATGAGCAGTTCTTC	CASSVYVNEQFF
NA	16	NA	TRBV11-2	TRBJ2-3	TGTGCCAGCAGCCCCCGCCTGACGTCGAGCACAGATACGCAGTATTTT	CASSPRLTSSTDTQYF
TRBD2	15	NA	TRBV29-1	TRBJ2-1	TGCAGCGTTCACAAGTGGGTAGCGGGAGTAGATGAGCAGTTCTTC	CSVHKWVAGVDEQFF
NA	14	NA	TRBV20-1	TRBJ2-3	TGCAGTGCTAAAGTCCGTGGTTTCACAGATACGCAGTATTTT	CSAKVRGFTDTQYF
NA	11	NA	TRBV16	TRBJ2-5	TGTGCCAGCAGCCAATCCGAGACCCAGTACTTC	CASSQSETQYF
NA	12	few	TRBV9	TRBJ2-3	TGTGCCAGCAGCGTAGCGGAAGCTACGCAGTATTTT	CASSVAEATQYF